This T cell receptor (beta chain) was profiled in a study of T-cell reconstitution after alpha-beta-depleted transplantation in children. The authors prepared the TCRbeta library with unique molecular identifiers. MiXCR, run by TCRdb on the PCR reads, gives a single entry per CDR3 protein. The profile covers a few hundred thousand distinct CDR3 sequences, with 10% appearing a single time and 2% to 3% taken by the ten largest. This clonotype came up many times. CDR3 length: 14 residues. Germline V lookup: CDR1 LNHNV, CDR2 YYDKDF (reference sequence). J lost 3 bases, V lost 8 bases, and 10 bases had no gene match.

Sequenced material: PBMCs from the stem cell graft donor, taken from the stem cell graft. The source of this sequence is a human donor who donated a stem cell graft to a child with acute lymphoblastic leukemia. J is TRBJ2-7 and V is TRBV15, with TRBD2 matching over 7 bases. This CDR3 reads CATASLRESYEQYF. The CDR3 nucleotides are TGTGCCACCGCCAGCCTGCGGGAGAGCTACGAGCAGTACTTC.